Below, 10 T cell receptor beta chains from the same sample are listed, as sequenced in a study of cytomegalovirus exposure and HLA in healthy donors. PCR was performed using 60 Vbeta and 13 Jbeta primers. The data were produced by immunoSEQ multiplex PCR, yet TCRdb's version contains in-frame clones alone and is incomplete. The repertoire holds 120,000 or so clones, over 9.5% seen once, with around 4.6% in the top ten. The specimen sequenced was PBMCs. The receptors here all came from a woman aged 18 to 35 in good health and CMV-seropositive.

The V and J genes are TRBV19 and TRBJ1-1; D remains unclear. Between the trimmed V and J ends, which lost 3 bases and 1 base, there was a span of 6 bases. Germline CDR1 LNHDA, CDR2 SQIVND (reference sequence). The CDR3 contains 13 residues. DNA for the CDR3: TGTGCCAGTAGTATCCTGTGGAACACTGAAGCTTTCTTT. Residues: CASSILWNTEAFF.

Comments on this clone: One end of the junction does not line up with germline, which may come from a read error. The rearrangement uses TRBV7-7 and TRBJ1-1; D is possibly TRBD1 (5 bases). The CDR3 totals 13 residues. The germline V gene has CDR1 SSHAT and CDR2 FNYEAQ (reference sequence). CDR3 nucleotide sequence: TGTGCTAGCAGCGGCGACAGAGGCGCTGAAGCTTTCTTT. Its protein is CASSGDRGAEAFF.

V gene TRBV28 combines with J gene TRBJ2-6; 7 nucleotides align to TRBD2. CDR3 length equals 17 residues. J lost 0 bases, V lost 3 bases, and 5 bases had no gene match. Germline V lookup: CDR1 MDHEN, CDR2 SYDVKM. This chain's CDR3 is CASSFRSGVSGANVLTF. The CDR3 DNA reads as TGTGCCAGCAGTTTTAGGAGCGGGGTCTCTGGGGCCAACGTCCTGACTTTC.

This clone has only a few counts. The chain carries TRBV20-1 and TRBJ2-1; D is uncertain. The germline V gene has CDR1 DFQATT and CDR2 SNEGSKA (reference sequence). This CDR3 has 10 residues. Trimming took 0 bases from V and 10 from J, leaving 4 bases between them. CDR3 coding DNA: TGCAGTGCTAGAGATCCGGAGCAGTTCTTC. Amino acid sequence: CSARDPEQFF.

The chain uses TRBV25-1 and TRBJ1-1; D not certain. V was trimmed by 5 bases and J by 1 base, leaving 8 bases between them. The V gene's germline CDR1 is MGHDK and CDR2 SYGVNS. This CDR3 region has 13 residues. CDR3 region: CASSPAENTEAFF. The CDR3 bases are TGTGCCAGCAGTCCGGCGGAGAACACTGAAGCTTTCTTT.

This chain joins TRBV19 and TRBJ1-3; D perhaps matches TRBD1 (6 bases). Trimming stripped 6 bases from V and 0 bases from J, with 21 bases between. This CDR3 has 18 residues. Looked up from germline, CDR1 is LNHDA and CDR2 is SQIVND (reference sequence). Here the CDR3 DNA reads TGTGCCAGTAGAAACATCCGCCGGGACACGAGCTCTGGAAACACCATATATTTT. Translation: CASRNIRRDTSSGNTIYF.

The genes are TRBV5-6 and TRBJ2-1; 9 bases fit TRBD2. J gave up 9 bases and V 4 bases, and 8 bases lay outside the gene matches. The germline gives CDR1 SGHDT, CDR2 YYEEEE. This CDR3 is 14 amino acids long. The CDR3: CASSRMGSGGEQFF. CDR3 nucleotides: TGTGCCAGCAGCCGAATGGGTAGCGGGGGTGAGCAGTTCTTC.

This chain joins TRBV5-1 and TRBJ1-2, with 7 bases lining up with TRBD1. The CDR3 has 14 residues. Per the germline V gene, CDR1 is SGHRS and CDR2 is YFSETQ. Trimming removed 4 bases from V and 3 bases from J; junction bases left unmatched: 6. CDR3 sequence (DNA): TGCGCCAGCAGCCTTACAGGGGTCGACTATGGCTACACCTTC. Amino acid sequence: CASSLTGVDYGYTF.

The V gene is TRBV30, the J gene TRBJ2-7, with TRBD1 matching over 7 bases. The J segment lost 0 bases and the V segment lost 5 bases, leaving 4 bases of the junction unmatched. The CDR3 length is 13 residues. Germline CDR1 GTSNPN, CDR2 SVGIG (reference sequence). CDR3 DNA: TGTGCCTGGGACAGGGCAAGCTCCTACGAGCAGTACTTC. This encodes CAWDRASSYEQYF.

This clone was counted ten times or more. The chain links TRBV10-3 to TRBJ2-3; no clear D. Trimming took off 7 bases at V and 0 bases at J, with 11 bases between the two ends. The CDR3 is 14 amino acids. The V gene's germline CDR1 is ENHRY and CDR2 SYGVKD. The CDR3 DNA reads TGTGCCATCAACGGAGCGTTTAGCACAGATACGCAGTATTTT. It yields the protein CAINGAFSTDTQYF.